One and the same sample provided the 18 T cell receptor beta chains below, sequenced in a study of control samples from healthy donors and cancer patients. The data were produced by immunoSEQ multiplex PCR, yet TCRdb's version contains in-frame clones alone and is incomplete. The sample has 46,000 or so clones; about 94% are singletons. Source material: PBMCs. These receptors were collected from a woman in her 50s with head and neck cancer.

The V and J genes are TRBV2 and TRBJ2-7; D not resolved. The V end was cut by 6 bases, the J end by 3 bases, with 18 bases between. Per germline, CDR1 SNHLY and CDR2 FYNNEI. The CDR3 runs 15 residues. CDR3 nucleotide sequence: TGTGCCAGCAGCCTACCGTTGGGTAGTGTCTACGAGCAGTACTTC. Residues: CASSLPLGSVYEQYF.

There are a few counts of this clone. The chain couples TRBV5-1 to TRBJ2-1, with D perhaps matching TRBD2 (6 bases). Germline CDR1 is SGHRS and CDR2 is YFSETQ. There are 14 residues in the CDR3. V was pared by 6 bases and J by 8 bases, with 18 bases between. Here the CDR3 DNA reads TGCGCCAGCACCCACATTGGCGGGACCGATGAGCAGTTCTTC. It encodes CASTHIGGTDEQFF.

The rearrangement joins TRBV18 to TRBJ1-4; D is perhaps TRBD1 (6 bases). V was shortened by 6 bases and J by 5 bases, with 16 bases between the two germline ends. The CDR3 length is 15 residues. CDR1 KGHSH and CDR2 LQKENI come from the germline V gene. CDR3 amino acids: CASSGTGIGNEKLFF. CDR3 nucleotide sequence: TGTGCCAGCTCCGGTACAGGGATTGGCAATGAAAAACTGTTTTTT.

The chain links TRBV5-4 to TRBJ2-1; D not resolved. Germline V lookup: CDR1 SGHNT, CDR2 YYREEE (reference sequence). Deletions cut 1 base from V and 5 bases from J, with 13 bases between. This CDR3 contains 15 residues. The CDR3 sequence is CASSLKPVYNNEQFF. CDR3 bases: TGTGCCAGCAGCTTGAAGCCGGTCTATAACAATGAGCAGTTCTTC.

This clone was seen a handful of times. This chain connects TRBV10-3 to TRBJ2-3; no definite D call. This CDR3 has 15 residues. V lost 5 bases, J lost 0 bases, and 12 bases lay in between. Per germline, CDR1 ENHRY and CDR2 SYGVKD. The CDR3 DNA sequence: TGTGCCATCAGTTCCCACCTCTCTAGCACAGATACGCAGTATTTT. This sequence encodes CAISSHLSSTDTQYF.

This clone came up once. CDR3 nucleotides: TGCGCCAGCAGCCTAGACACGGCGGGGACCCAGTACTTC. It translates to CASSLDTAGTQYF. V and J are TRBV5-1 and TRBJ2-5; D is possibly TRBD2 (5 bases). Germline V CDR1 and CDR2: SGHRS, YFSETQ. V gave up 4 bases and J gave up 7 bases, with 14 bases separating them. This CDR3 contains 13 residues. Drawing the rest from reference TRBV5-1 and TRBJ2-5, the complete variable domain is KAGVTQTPRYLIKTRGQQVTLSCSPISGHRSVSWYQQTPGQGLQFLFEYFSETQRNKGNFPGRFSGRQFSNSRSEMNVSTLELGDSALYLCASSLDTAGTQYFGPGTRLLVL.

This clone showed up just once. The rearrangement uses TRBV15 and TRBJ1-2; D ambiguous. Germline CDR1 is LNHNV and CDR2 is YYDKDF (reference sequence). The CDR3 loop spans 14 amino acids. V dropped 0 bases and J dropped 8 bases, with 13 bases sitting between them. The CDR3 loop is CATSRDPSGLGYTF. In nucleotides, the CDR3 is TGTGCCACCAGCAGAGATCCATCAGGTTTAGGCTACACCTTC.

The J gene is TRBJ2-3, the V gene TRBV30, with TRBD2 identical over 14 bases. The CDR3 sequence is 18 residues long. The germline CDR1 and CDR2 sequences are GTSNPN and SVGIG (reference sequence). V lost 2 bases and J lost 5; bases outside the gene matches: 12. CDR3 in DNA: TGTGCCTGGAGTAAATACCCTGGGACTAGCGGGGGTGGAGATACGCAGTATTTT. Its translation is CAWSKYPGTSGGGDTQYF.

The rearrangement joins TRBV3-1 (or the pseudogene TRBV3-2) to TRBJ2-7; unclear D gene. V was clipped by 1 base and J by 3 bases, with 7 bases between them. The CDR3 has 13 residues. Germline CDR1 is LGHDT and CDR2 is YNNKEL (reference sequence). The CDR3 region is CASSQGTFYEQYF. In DNA, the CDR3 is TGTGCCAGCAGCCAAGGCACCTTCTACGAGCAGTACTTC.

This clone showed up just once. The rearrangement links TRBV6-5 to TRBJ2-7; D uncertain. Germline values: CDR1 MNHEY, CDR2 SVGAGI. The CDR3 length is 14 residues. Trimming stripped 4 bases from V and 9 bases from J, with 19 bases between. The chain's CDR3 is CASSSRGDGARQYF. Here the CDR3 DNA reads TGTGCCAGCAGTTCCCGAGGCGACGGCGCGAGGCAGTACTTC.

This chain uses TRBV7-2 with TRBJ1-1; TRBD1 aligns across 7 bases. The CDR3 totals 13 residues. J lost 13 bases, V lost 0 bases, and 8 bases had no gene match. CDR1 is SGHTA and CDR2 is FQGNSA in the germline V gene. This chain's CDR3 is CASSLAGTEPFFF. CDR3 coding DNA: TGTGCCAGCAGCTTAGCCGGGACAGAACCTTTTTTCTTT.

This clone was seen only once. V is TRBV3-1 (or the pseudogene TRBV3-2) and J is TRBJ2-6; D remains ambiguous. CDR1 is LGHDT, CDR2 YNNKEL, per germline (reference sequence). The CDR3 spans 15 residues. V was trimmed by 4 bases and J by 2 bases, leaving 9 bases between them. CDR3: CASSRARAGANVLTF. The CDR3 DNA reads TGTGCCAGCAGCCGTGCCCGCGCTGGGGCCAACGTCCTGACTTTC.

The CDR3 coding sequence is TGTGCCAGCAGCCAGTCAGCAGGGGGAGCGAAGTATGGCTACACCTTC. This translates into CASSQSAGGAKYGYTF. This sequence joins TRBV3-1 (or the pseudogene TRBV3-2) and TRBJ1-2; the match to TRBD1 covers 7 bases. Germline V gene lookup returns CDR1 LGHDT and CDR2 YNNKEL (reference sequence). Losses at the gene ends were 3 bases for V and 5 bases for J; bases not matched to a gene: 12. The CDR3 length is 16 residues.

The rearrangement joins TRBV30 to TRBJ1-2; TRBD1 is a possible D gene (6 bases). Germline-derived CDR1 and CDR2 are GTSNPN and SVGIG (reference sequence). Between the trimmed V and J ends, which lost 3 bases and 0 bases, there was a span of 14 bases. The CDR3 is 15 amino acids. The CDR3 reads CAWSGGHRANYGYTF. The DNA of the CDR3 is TGTGCCTGGAGCGGGGGACACCGAGCTAACTATGGCTACACCTTC. The variable domain in full, completed from reference TRBV30 and TRBJ1-2, reads SQTIHQWPATLVQPVGSPLSLECTVEGTSNPNLYWYRQAAGRGLQLLFYSVGIGQISSEVPQNLSASRPQDRQFILSSKKLLLSDSGFYLCAWSGGHRANYGYTFGSGTRLTVV.

V is TRBV2 and J is TRBJ1-5; 7 nucleotides agree with TRBD1. V lost 1 base and J lost 3; bases outside the gene matches: 6. The V gene's germline CDR1 is SNHLY and CDR2 FYNNEI. This CDR3 is 16 amino acids long. The CDR3 loop is CASSEGRQGNNQPQHF. CDR3 in DNA: TGTGCCAGCAGTGAAGGGCGACAGGGCAACAATCAGCCCCAGCATTTT.

The chain links TRBV5-5 to TRBJ2-2; a possible D gene is TRBD2 (5 bases). CDR3 length equals 15 residues. Germline loops: CDR1 SGHKS, CDR2 YYEKEE (reference sequence). The ends were cut back, 2 bases at V and 7 bases at J, with 15 bases in the middle. In DNA form, the CDR3 reads TGTGCCAGCAGCTTAGCGGCGGGCTCTCACGGGGAGCTGTTTTTT. This translates into CASSLAAGSHGELFF.

This chain uses TRBV12-5 with TRBJ2-1; 11 bases align to TRBD1. The CDR3 runs to 20 residues. In germline, CDR1 is LGHNT, CDR2 FRNRAP. Trimming cost V 3 bases and J 2 bases; bases outside gene matches: 15. This CDR3 is CASGLVTGTGGLNTYNEQFF. The CDR3 DNA reads TGTGCTAGTGGTTTAGTTACCGGGACAGGGGGTCTTAACACCTACAATGAGCAGTTCTTC.

CDR3 region: CASSEGVSGELFF. The DNA of the CDR3 is TGTGCCAGCAGTGAAGGCGTGTCCGGGGAGCTGTTTTTT. The chain combines TRBV2 with TRBJ2-2; D unresolved. The V gene lost 1 base and the J gene lost 6 bases, with 6 bases spanning the gap. The CDR3 has 13 residues. Per germline, CDR1 SNHLY and CDR2 FYNNEI. Drawing the rest from reference TRBV2 and TRBJ2-2, the complete variable domain is EPEVTQTPSHQVTQMGQEVILRCVPISNHLYFYWYRQILGQKVEFLVSFYNNEISEKSEIFDDQFSVERPDGSNFTLKIRSTKLEDSAMYFCASSEGVSGELFFGEGSRLTVL.